This is a list of T cell receptor beta chains from one sample in a study of blood T cell repertoires in COVID-19. Sequencing used immunoSEQ multiplex PCR; TCRdb keeps in-frame clones, though not all of them. The sample holds some 320,000 clones; about 92% are singletons and the top ten take around 2.7%. What was sequenced was PBMCs or T cells enriched from blood (not recorded which). Receptor source: a man in his 60s who had recovered from COVID-19. The CDR3 runs from the conserved cysteine through the conserved F or W. Each record gives: V gene, J gene, D gene, clone size, CDR3 DNA, CDR3 protein. A D gene is named only where the DNA matches it firmly. A row's size may be missing; if present it is once, few, many or a size class.

>TRBV6-5|TRBJ1-1|NA|NA
TGTGCCAGCAGTTTTTACACCATGAACACTGAAGCTTTCTTT
CASSFYTMNTEAFF
>TRBV7-2|TRBJ1-2|NA|NA
TGTGCCAGCAGCAACCCTCGGGGAGGGGCAAACTATGGCTACACCTTC
CASSNPRGGANYGYTF
>TRBV5-1|TRBJ2-7|TRBD1|NA
TGCGCCAGCAGCACCTGGACAGGGGTAGCCTACGAGCAGTACTTC
CASSTWTGVAYEQYF
>TRBV7-3|TRBJ2-3|NA|NA
TGTGCCAGCAGCTTCTTATCAGATACGCAGTATTTT
CASSFLSDTQYF
>TRBV24-1|TRBJ1-1|NA|NA
TGTGCCACCAGTGCCCCTCTGGGGGGGCCCGTGAACACTGAAGCTTTCTTT
CATSAPLGGPVNTEAFF
>TRBV5-5|TRBJ2-5|NA|NA
TGTGCCAGCAGCTCGGGGTACCAGACCACCCAGTACTTC
CASSSGYQTTQYF
>TRBV30|TRBJ1-5|TRBD1|NA
TGTGCCTGGAGGGGACAGGGCCCGCAGCCCCAGCATTTT
CAWRGQGPQPQHF
>TRBV9|TRBJ1-1|TRBD1|NA
TGTGCCAGCAGCGTAGGGCCGGGACAGGGAACTGAAGCTTTCTTT
CASSVGPGQGTEAFF
>TRBV30|TRBJ1-1|NA|NA
TGTGCCTGGAGTGTACAGGTGTGGGGCCGAATGAACACTGAAGCTTTCTTT
CAWSVQVWGRMNTEAFF
>TRBV5-6|TRBJ2-5|NA|NA
TGTGCCAGCAGCTTGCCAGGGGGGTCCATAGAGACCCAGTACTTC
CASSLPGGSIETQYF
>TRBV7-9|TRBJ1-4|TRBD1|NA
TGTGCCAGCAGCTTAACAGGGGGCACTGAAAAACTGTTTTTT
CASSLTGGTEKLFF
>TRBV12-5|TRBJ2-5|NA|NA
TGTGCTAGTGGTAACAGGGCGGAGACCCAGTACTTC
CASGNRAETQYF
>TRBV29-1|TRBJ2-4|NA|NA
TGCAGCGTTAGGAAGGGGGATGGCAAAAACATTCAGTACTTC
CSVRKGDGKNIQYF
>TRBV4-2|TRBJ2-5|TRBD2|NA
TGTGCCAGCAGCCAGCGGGGGGGCCAAGAGACCCAGTACTTC
CASSQRGGQETQYF
>TRBV3-1/TRBV3-2|TRBJ2-5|TRBD2|NA
TGTGCCAGCAGCCAAGATCGAGGACTAGCGGGGGGCCTGTACCAAGAGACCCAGTACTTC
CASSQDRGLAGGLYQETQYF
>TRBV5-1|TRBJ2-1|TRBD1|NA
TGCGCCAGCAGCTTGTGGGAGGGACAGGGGGCTGGAGAGCAGTTCTTC
CASSLWEGQGAGEQFF
>TRBV6-1|TRBJ2-1|TRBD1|once
TGTGCCAGCAGTGAAGCGTACTGGGGACAGGTATCGTACAATGAGCAGTTCTTC
CASSEAYWGQVSYNEQFF
>TRBV7-3|TRBJ2-5|NA|NA
TGTGCCAGCAGCCCTTCGGGGTACGGCGAGACCCAGTACTTC
CASSPSGYGETQYF
>TRBV4-3|TRBJ2-1|TRBD1|NA
TGCGCCAGCAGCCGCGGGACAGGGGACAATGAGCAGTTCTTC
CASSRGTGDNEQFF
>TRBV9|TRBJ2-1|NA|NA
TGTGCCAGCAGCACCATGCCGGGACAAAGAACGGGAGAGCAGTTCTTC
CASSTMPGQRTGEQFF
>TRBV2|TRBJ2-3|NA|NA
TGTGCCAGCATGGCTGGAGATACGCAGTATTTT
CASMAGDTQYF
>TRBV10-3|TRBJ2-5|NA|NA
TGTGCCATCAGTGTTGGGGTGGGGCAGGGAGAGACCCAGTACTTC
CAISVGVGQGETQYF
>TRBV10-3|TRBJ1-2|TRBD1|NA
TGTGCCATCAGTGACCCGGGACAGGGGAACTATGGCTACACCTTC
CAISDPGQGNYGYTF
>TRBV9|TRBJ1-1|TRBD1|NA
TGTGCCAGCAGCGCAACAGGGGGTTCAATGAACACTGAAGCTTTCTTT
CASSATGGSMNTEAFF
>TRBV5-5|TRBJ2-7|NA|few
TGTGCCAGCACAGGGGCGTACGAGCAGTACTTC
CASTGAYEQYF
>TRBV5-4|TRBJ1-2|TRBD1|NA
TGTGCCAGCAGCACACCCCGGGACAGGGGAGAGGTTGCGTATGGCTACACCTTC
CASSTPRDRGEVAYGYTF
>TRBV3-1/TRBV3-2|TRBJ2-5|NA|NA
TGTGCCAGCAGCTTTACTAATATCGGAGAGACCCAGTACTTC
CASSFTNIGETQYF
>TRBV27|TRBJ1-2|NA|once
TGTGCCAGCAGTCCCGCAGGGGTTTATGGCTACACCTTC
CASSPAGVYGYTF
>TRBV5-6|TRBJ2-7|TRBD1|NA
TGTGCCAGCAGCCCCAACTCTGACAGGGTGACCTACGAGCAGTACTTC
CASSPNSDRVTYEQYF
>TRBV12-3/TRBV12-4|TRBJ1-4|NA|NA
TGTGCCAGCAGACAGCAGGGTGTGGAAAAACTGTTTTTT
CASRQQGVEKLFF
>TRBV19|TRBJ1-1|NA|NA
TGTGCCAGTTCCATAGGATGGGGCCCAGCCAAAAACACTGAAGCTTTCTTT
CASSIGWGPAKNTEAFF
>TRBV7-9|TRBJ2-1|NA|NA
TGTGCCAGCAGCCCGGCAGGGGACCTCTACAATGAGCAGTTCTTC
CASSPAGDLYNEQFF
>TRBV28|TRBJ2-5|TRBD2|NA
TGTGCCAGCAGACAGAGCGGGGGAGGGGTTGAGACCCAGTACTTC
CASRQSGGGVETQYF
>TRBV4-3|TRBJ1-3|NA|NA
TGCGCCAGCAGCCAAGATTGGAGCTCTGGAAACACCATATATTTT
CASSQDWSSGNTIYF
>TRBV19|TRBJ1-5|NA|NA
TGTGCCAGTAGCCCAAGGTTGCAGGTTCGCAATCAGCCCCAGCATTTT
CASSPRLQVRNQPQHF
>TRBV5-1|TRBJ2-7|TRBD1|NA
TGCGCCAGCAGCTTGCTTCAGGGGGCAGGCTACGAGCAGTACTTC
CASSLLQGAGYEQYF
>TRBV27|TRBJ2-1|TRBD1|NA
TGTGCCAGCACCCCCGGGACAGGGGGCCGCGATGAGCAGTTCTTC
CASTPGTGGRDEQFF
>TRBV27|TRBJ1-1|TRBD1|few
TGTGCCAGCAGTTCCTCCGACAGGGATCGCACTGAAGCTTTCTTT
CASSSSDRDRTEAFF
>TRBV4-2|TRBJ2-3|NA|NA
TGTGCCAGCAGCCAAGATTTCGGTGCGGATACGCAGTATTTT
CASSQDFGADTQYF
>TRBV4-3|TRBJ2-1|NA|NA
TGCGCCAGCAGCCAAGGGCTAGCCGCGAATGAGCAGTTCTTC
CASSQGLAANEQFF
>TRBV12-5|TRBJ2-5|NA|NA
TGTGCTAGTGGTTTGGTATTGGTCGAGGGTGGCGGAGAGACCCAGTACTTC
CASGLVLVEGGGETQYF
>TRBV24-1|TRBJ2-1|NA|NA
TGTGCCACCAGTGATTTGGGGGGGGCCAGCAATGAGCAGTTCTTC
CATSDLGGASNEQFF
>TRBV7-3|TRBJ2-1|NA|NA
TGTGCCAGCAGCTTTAGGGAGCGTGAGCAGTTCTTC
CASSFREREQFF
>TRBV29-1|TRBJ2-1|NA|NA
TGCAGCGTTGCTTACGGGAGTGGCAATGAGCAGTTCTTC
CSVAYGSGNEQFF
>TRBV2|TRBJ1-4|TRBD1|NA
TGTGCCAGCAGTCCTGGCAGGGGGCGGGAAAAACTGTTTTTT
CASSPGRGREKLFF
>TRBV5-1|TRBJ1-2|NA|NA
TGCGCCAGCAGCTTGAACACGGAGGGCTACACCTTC
CASSLNTEGYTF
>TRBV19|TRBJ2-5|TRBD1|NA
TGTGCCAGTAGCAACCTGGACAGGGCAAGGGAGACCCAGTACTTC
CASSNLDRARETQYF
>TRBV29-1|TRBJ2-1|TRBD1|NA
TGCAGCATTATTGGGACAGGGGTTTACAATGAGCAGTTCTTC
CSIIGTGVYNEQFF
>TRBV19|TRBJ2-2|NA|NA
TGTGCCAGTAGTTTAACAGGGTTGGGCACCGGGGAGCTGTTTTTT
CASSLTGLGTGELFF
>TRBV11-2|TRBJ2-5|NA|NA
TGTGCCAGCAGCCATCCTAGTTACAGGGTCTTGGAAGAGACCCAGTACTTC
CASSHPSYRVLEETQYF
>TRBV19|TRBJ2-4|TRBD2|NA
TGTGCCAGTAGGCGGGCTAGCGGGGGAGCGCTAGCCAAAAACATTCAGTACTTC
CASRRASGGALAKNIQYF